This is a list of T cell receptor beta chains from one sample in a study of control samples from healthy donors and cancer patients. Libraries were prepared by immunoSEQ multiplex PCR; TCRdb keeps only in-frame clonotypes and omits some of them. Counted here are tens of thousands of clones, about 88% occurring once; the ten biggest clones make up approximately 38%. Material: PBMCs. All receptors come from an older man with lung cancer. Both conserved end residues are part of each CDR3. Fields, in order: clone size, J gene, V gene, D gene, CDR3 protein, CDR3 DNA. A D gene is named only where the DNA matches it firmly. For some rows the clone size is stated as once, few or many, or as a class when expanded; others skip it.

clone_size: NA; j_call: TRBJ1-6; v_call: TRBV19; d_call: NA; cdr3_aa: CASRAQARGSPLHF; cdr3_nt: TGTGCCTCCCGCGCGCAGGCTCGAGGTTCACCCCTCCACTTT
clone_size: once; j_call: TRBJ1-5; v_call: TRBV27; d_call: TRBD1; cdr3_aa: CASRKDRARNQPQHF; cdr3_nt: TGTGCCAGCAGAAAAGACAGGGCCCGCAATCAGCCCCAGCATTTT
clone_size: NA; j_call: TRBJ1-1; v_call: TRBV18; d_call: NA; cdr3_aa: CASSPSGSVTEAFF; cdr3_nt: TGTGCCAGCTCACCATCGGGGTCAGTCACTGAAGCTTTCTTT
clone_size: NA; j_call: TRBJ2-5; v_call: TRBV12-3/TRBV12-4; d_call: NA; cdr3_aa: CASTAGRRETQYF; cdr3_nt: TGTGCCAGCACCGCGGGCAGGAGGGAGACCCAGTACTTC
clone_size: once; j_call: TRBJ1-4; v_call: TRBV19; d_call: NA; cdr3_aa: CASSISATNEKLFF; cdr3_nt: TGTGCCAGTAGTATAAGTGCAACTAATGAAAAACTGTTTTTT
clone_size: many; j_call: TRBJ1-2; v_call: TRBV7-9; d_call: NA; cdr3_aa: CASSWAKEGYTF; cdr3_nt: TGTGCCAGCAGCTGGGCGAAGGAGGGCTACACCTTC
clone_size: NA; j_call: TRBJ2-7; v_call: TRBV10-1; d_call: NA; cdr3_aa: CATSLDGMYEQYF; cdr3_nt: TGCGCCACCTCCCTTGATGGGATGTACGAGCAGTACTTC
clone_size: NA; j_call: TRBJ2-1; v_call: TRBV7-8; d_call: NA; cdr3_aa: CASSLDRNNEQFF; cdr3_nt: TGTGCCAGCAGCTTAGACAGAAACAATGAGCAGTTCTTC
clone_size: NA; j_call: TRBJ2-7; v_call: TRBV10-3; d_call: NA; cdr3_aa: CAIRFPLANEQYF; cdr3_nt: TGTGCCATCAGGTTCCCGCTAGCCAACGAGCAGTACTTC
clone_size: NA; j_call: TRBJ2-3; v_call: TRBV5-4; d_call: NA; cdr3_aa: CASSQKRGTDTQYF; cdr3_nt: TGTGCCAGCAGCCAAAAGCGGGGCACAGATACGCAGTATTTT
clone_size: NA; j_call: TRBJ1-5; v_call: TRBV18; d_call: NA; cdr3_aa: CASSPISGGRQPQHF; cdr3_nt: TGTGCCAGCTCACCAATTTCGGGGGGCCGACAGCCCCAGCATTTT
clone_size: NA; j_call: TRBJ1-5; v_call: TRBV7-9; d_call: NA; cdr3_aa: CASSPKGVQVQPQHF; cdr3_nt: TGTGCCAGCAGCCCCAAGGGGGTACAGGTTCAGCCCCAGCATTTT
clone_size: NA; j_call: TRBJ2-3; v_call: TRBV5-1; d_call: NA; cdr3_aa: CASRTSQDADTQYF; cdr3_nt: TGCGCCAGCCGGACTTCTCAGGACGCAGATACGCAGTATTTT